These 14 T cell receptor beta chains were all obtained from the same sample, sequenced in a study of T-cell reconstitution after alpha-beta-depleted transplantation in children. It was with unique molecular identifiers that the TCRbeta library was prepared. TCRdb fed the PCR reads into MiXCR, producing one record per CDR3 protein. The sample has approximately 220,000 distinct CDR3 sequences, approximately 17% seen once; the top ten hold roughly two fifths. The material sequenced was PBMCs, mostly from graft donor cells, taken 360 days after TCRalphabeta/CD19-depleted stem cell transplant. Receptors were obtained from a male patient aged 2 to 10 who had a stem cell transplant for acute lymphoblastic leukemia, so the T cells may come from the graft donor.

This clonotype has just a few counts. This chain uses TRBV10-1 with TRBJ2-7; 7 nucleotides match TRBD1. The CDR3 contains 15 residues. From germline, CDR1 is WNHNN and CDR2 SYGVQD (reference sequence). V was pared by 0 bases and J by 2 bases, with 4 bases of the junction left unmatched. The CDR3 DNA follows: TGCGCCAGCAGTGAGTCTCCGGGACAGACCTACGAGCAGTACTTC. This codes for CASSESPGQTYEQYF.

This clonotype turned up a few times. The genes are TRBV29-1 and TRBJ2-3; TRBD2 matches at 7 bases. The CDR3 consists of 15 residues. The germline CDR1 and CDR2 sequences are SQVTM and ANQGSEA. V trimming: 1 base; J trimming: 1 base; junction bases outside the gene matches: 5. CDR3 coding DNA: TGCAGCGTTGAAGCTCTCGCGGGGGGCACAGATACGCAGTATTTT. The encoded protein is CSVEALAGGTDTQYF.

This clonotype has just a few counts. The rearrangement joins TRBV7-8 to TRBJ2-2, with TRBD2 matching 7 bases. Germline CDR1 SGHVS, CDR2 FQNEAQ. V was clipped by 3 bases and J by 5 bases; unmatched bases: 15. This CDR3 contains 18 residues. This CDR3 reads CASSLLIGGSRRTGELFF. The CDR3 region has the DNA TGTGCCAGCAGCTTGCTGATCGGGGGGTCCCGAAGGACCGGGGAGCTGTTTTTT. The full variable domain, in which reference TRBV7-8 and TRBJ2-2 provide the parts outside the CDR3, is GAGVSQSPRYKVAKRGQDVALRCDPISGHVSLFWYQQALGQGPEFLTYFQNEAQLDKSGLPSDRFFAERPEGSVSTLKIQRTQQEDSAVYLCASSLLIGGSRRTGELFFGEGSRLTVL.

This clonotype was detected a few times. This chain joins TRBV6-2 or TRBV6-3 and TRBJ1-5; possibly TRBD1 for D (6 bases). Germline CDR1 and CDR2: MNHEY and SVGEGT. The CDR3 contains 16 residues. V was clipped by 2 bases and J by 1 base, with 12 bases between them. For the CDR3, the DNA is TGTGCCAGCAGTTACGGGGGGGCGCGGAGCAATCAGCCCCAGCATTTT. Its translation is CASSYGGARSNQPQHF.

The gene calls are TRBV6-5 and TRBJ2-2; 9 bases match TRBD1. From germline, CDR1 is MNHEY and CDR2 SVGAGI. Germline trimming cut 4 bases from V and 5 bases from J; bases unmatched to any gene: 11. The CDR3 consists of 17 residues. DNA of the CDR3: TGTGCCAGCAGTTCCCAAGAACCCGGGACAGGGACCGGGGAGCTGTTTTTT. Translation gives CASSSQEPGTGTGELFF.

The chain is built from TRBV7-6 and TRBJ2-3, with D unresolved. Trimming cost V 1 base and J 0 bases, with 14 bases left between them. Germline V gene lookup returns CDR1 SGHVS and CDR2 FNYEAQ. This CDR3 is 17 amino acids long. The CDR3 loop reads CASSLVSFGSSTDTQYF. CDR3 DNA sequence: TGTGCCAGCAGCTTAGTTTCATTCGGGTCCAGCACAGATACGCAGTATTTT.

The chain links TRBV20-1 to TRBJ2-5; 12 bases are shared with TRBD1. V was pared by 5 bases and J by 6 bases, with 7 bases of the junction left unmatched. Germline V lookup: CDR1 DFQATT, CDR2 SNEGSKA (reference sequence). The length of the CDR3 is 14 residues. DNA for the CDR3: TGCAGTGCTGGACCGGGACAGGGGGCAAAGACCCAGTACTTC. Encoded protein: CSAGPGQGAKTQYF.

The table lists this clonotype with many counts. CDR3 residues: CATSLSGRGSGNTIYF. The CDR3 coding sequence is TGTGCCACCAGTCTCTCCGGACGGGGCTCTGGAAACACCATATATTTT. The rearrangement links TRBV24-1 to TRBJ1-3, with D hard to call. The CDR3 covers 16 residues. Germline V lookup: CDR1 KGHDR, CDR2 SFDVKD. Trimming left V 6 bases short and J 0 bases short, with 14 bases between.

This chain connects TRBV12-3 or TRBV12-4 to TRBJ2-4, with a tentative D call TRBD2 (7 bases). The CDR3 has 14 residues. The germline V and J ends were trimmed by 3 bases and 5 bases, with 11 bases remaining between them. The CDR3 DNA sequence: TGTGCCAGCAGTTTGTCGGGGGGCGAAAACATTCAGTACTTC. Protein sequence: CASSLSGGENIQYF.

This chain links TRBV12-3 or TRBV12-4 with TRBJ2-7, with 9 nucleotides matching TRBD1. V trimming: 6 bases; J trimming: 6 bases; junction bases outside the gene matches: 9. The CDR3 consists of 14 residues. In DNA, the CDR3 is TGTGCCAGCAGCCGACCGGGACAGGGAGGCGAGCAGTACTTC. Protein product: CASSRPGQGGEQYF.

This clonotype was found many times. The chain couples TRBV6-2 or TRBV6-3 to TRBJ2-1; a possible D gene is TRBD2 (5 bases). Germline assignment: CDR1 MNHEY and CDR2 SVGEGT. The CDR3 totals 15 residues. V was trimmed by 4 bases and J by 0 bases, leaving 10 bases between them. The CDR3 sequence is CASSFPGISYNEQFF. The DNA for the CDR3 is TGTGCCAGCAGTTTCCCGGGAATCTCCTACAATGAGCAGTTCTTC.

The chain has TRBV5-1 and TRBJ2-7, with D perhaps assigned TRBD1 or TRBD2 (5 bases each). CDR3 length: 15 residues. Trimming shortened V by 4 bases and J by 0 bases, and 14 bases separated the two germline ends. CDR1 and CDR2 from the germline V gene are SGHRS and YFSETQ. CDR3 loop: CASSLLGTVSYEQYF. DNA for the CDR3: TGCGCCAGCAGCCTTTTGGGGACGGTCTCCTACGAGCAGTACTTC. The whole variable domain, filled in from reference TRBV5-1 and TRBJ2-7, reads KAGVTQTPRYLIKTRGQQVTLSCSPISGHRSVSWYQQTPGQGLQFLFEYFSETQRNKGNFPGRFSGRQFSNSRSEMNVSTLELGDSALYLCASSLLGTVSYEQYFGPGTRLTVT.

This clonotype appeared a few times. The rearrangement uses TRBV12-3 or TRBV12-4 and TRBJ2-3; D uncertain. This CDR3 is 12 amino acids long. V was shortened by 3 bases and J by 2 bases, with 3 bases between the two germline ends. CDR3: CASSFDTDTQYF. In nucleotides, the CDR3 is TGTGCCAGCAGTTTCGACACAGATACGCAGTATTTT.

This CDR3 is CASSLWDSIGADTQYF. In DNA, the CDR3 is TGTGCCAGCAGCTTGTGGGACTCGATCGGGGCAGATACGCAGTATTTT. The chain combines TRBV7-6 with TRBJ2-3; D possibly corresponds to TRBD2 (6 bases). The CDR3 has 16 residues. Trimming removed 3 bases from V and 4 bases from J, with 17 bases in between. Germline CDR1 reads SGHVS; CDR2 reads FNYEAQ. Filled out from reference TRBV7-6 and TRBJ2-3, the complete variable domain reads GAGVSQSPRYKVTKRGQDVALRCDPISGHVSLYWYRQALGQGPEFLTYFNYEAQQDKSGLPNDRFSAERPEGSISTLTIQRTEQRDSAMYRCASSLWDSIGADTQYFGPGTRLTVL.